This T cell receptor beta chain stems from a study of CD8 T cells in Susac syndrome. Roughly 0.45 to 1 ug RNA was reverse transcribed with random hexamers. Amplification of TCR beta CDR3 across 54 Vbeta and 13 Jbeta was performed with immunoSEQ multiplex PCR. One entry per CDR3 protein results from TCRdb running MiXCR on the immunoSEQ multiplex PCR reads. The repertoire holds about 47,000 distinct CDR3 sequences, 90% to 95% seen once, with approximately 0.41% in the top ten. With V trimmed by 4 bases and J by 8 bases, 11 bases remained unmatched. CDR3 length equals 16 residues. Germline V gene data show CDR1 as SEHNR and CDR2 as FQNEAQ (reference sequence).

This rearrangement joins TRBV7-9 to TRBJ2-1, with 10 bases fitting TRBD2. The sequencing sample was made of CD8+ T cells from PBMCs. The TCR originated in a human donor in good health. CDR3 protein: CASSSSLAGVRDEQFF. The CDR3 nucleotides are TGTGCCAGCAGCTCATCTCTAGCGGGAGTACGGGATGAGCAGTTCTTC. The variable domain in full, with the rest retrieved from reference TRBV7-9 and TRBJ2-1, is DTGVSQNPRHKITKRGQNVTFRCDPISEHNRLYWYRQTLGQGPEFLTYFQNEAQLEKSRLLSDRFSAERPKGSFSTLEIQRTEQGDSAMYLCASSSSLAGVRDEQFFGPGTRLTVL.